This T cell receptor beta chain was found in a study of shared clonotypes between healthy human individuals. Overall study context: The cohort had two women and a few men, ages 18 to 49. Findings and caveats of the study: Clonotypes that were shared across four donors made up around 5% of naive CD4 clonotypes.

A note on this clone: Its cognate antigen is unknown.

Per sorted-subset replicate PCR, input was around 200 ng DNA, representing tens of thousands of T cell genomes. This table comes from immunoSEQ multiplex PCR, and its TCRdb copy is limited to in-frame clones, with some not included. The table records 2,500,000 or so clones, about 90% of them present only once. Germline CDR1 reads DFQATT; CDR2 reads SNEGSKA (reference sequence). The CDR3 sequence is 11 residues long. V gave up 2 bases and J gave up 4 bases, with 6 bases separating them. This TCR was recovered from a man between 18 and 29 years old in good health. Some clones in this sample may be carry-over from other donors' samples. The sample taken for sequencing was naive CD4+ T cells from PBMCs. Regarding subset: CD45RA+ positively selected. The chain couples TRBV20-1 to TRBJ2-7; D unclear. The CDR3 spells CSARLQYEQYF. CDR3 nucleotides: TGCAGTGCTAGACTTCAGTACGAGCAGTACTTC.